This T cell receptor beta chain appears in the sequencing data of a study of T cell clusters in autoimmune cytopenias. About the research overall: The median distinct TRB clonotype count was around 2,400 per sample, from a median approximately 53,000 reads.

The germline V gene encodes CDR1 SQVTM and CDR2 ANQGSEA. This CDR3 region has 13 residues. Multiplex touch-down PCR amplified TRB using TRB-A and TRB-B pools in one tube. From its re-call of the multiplex PCR reads, TCRdb lists each CDR3 protein once, without DNA. The ten most abundant clones cover over 15% of a sample with roughly 5,000 distinct CDR3 sequences. This clonotype is classed as medium-sized (0.01 to 0.1%) by frequency. Each sample's input was 200 to 250 ng genomic DNA, 38,000 or so genome equivalents. These records were also assigned to another study, of T cell repertoires in aging, cancer and after chemotherapy. This second study notes: Rebound thymic output was suggested by rising median generation probability during chemotherapy in each cancer cohort.

The J gene is TRBJ1-1, the V gene TRBV29-1; TCRdb outputs TRBD1, but without DNA this stays unchecked. Sequenced material: peripheral blood. The receptor was derived from a human donor in good health. CDR3 amino acids: CSVETGVNTEAFF.